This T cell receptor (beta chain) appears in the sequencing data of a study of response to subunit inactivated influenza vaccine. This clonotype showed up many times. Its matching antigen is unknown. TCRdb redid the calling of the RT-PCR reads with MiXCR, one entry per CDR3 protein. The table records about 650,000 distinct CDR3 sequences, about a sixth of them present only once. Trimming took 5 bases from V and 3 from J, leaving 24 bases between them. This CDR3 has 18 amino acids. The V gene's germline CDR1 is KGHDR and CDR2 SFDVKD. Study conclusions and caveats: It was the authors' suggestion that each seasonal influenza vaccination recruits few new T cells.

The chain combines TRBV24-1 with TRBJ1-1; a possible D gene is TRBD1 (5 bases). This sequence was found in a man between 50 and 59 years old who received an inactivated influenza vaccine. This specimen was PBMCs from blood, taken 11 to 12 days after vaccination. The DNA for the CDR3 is TGTGCCACCAGTGCGTCCCACCCAGGGTACAATTTGGACACTGAAGCTTTCTTT. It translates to CATSASHPGYNLDTEAFF.